The 26 T cell receptor beta chains below all came from one sample that was sequenced in a study of blood T cell repertoires in COVID-19. Method: immunoSEQ multiplex PCR; TCRdb's copy keeps in-frame clones and lacks some. The sample holds 55,000 or so clones, about 87% seen once. Material for sequencing was peripheral blood. The source of these receptors is a man between 40 and 49 years old with COVID-19, enrolled during active disease.

J is TRBJ2-2 and V is TRBV5-1, with 9 nucleotides matching TRBD1. CDR3 size: 15 residues. J was trimmed by 5 bases and V by 4 bases; bases with no gene match: 6. CDR1 is SGHRS and CDR2 is YFSETQ in the germline V gene. The DNA of the CDR3 is TGCGCCAGCAGCCCGGCGGGACAGGGTACCGGGGAGCTGTTTTTT. Its translation: CASSPAGQGTGELFF.

The rearrangement links TRBV19 to TRBJ1-3; D uncertain. Trimming stripped 1 base from V and 8 bases from J, with 9 bases between. CDR3 size: 13 residues. Germline V gives CDR1 LNHDA, CDR2 SQIVND (reference sequence). The CDR3 is CASSIVGSDTIYF. The CDR3 nucleotides read TGTGCCAGTAGTATAGTCGGGTCCGACACCATATATTTT.

The rearrangement uses TRBV11-2 and TRBJ2-7; 10 nucleotides align to TRBD1. The V gene end was trimmed by 5 bases and the J gene end by 5 bases; junction bases not matched to a gene: 12. The V gene's germline CDR1 is SGHAT and CDR2 FQNNGV. The CDR3 covers 16 residues. The CDR3: CASSPLPGQGWNEQYF. The CDR3 DNA reads as TGTGCCAGCAGCCCCCTCCCGGGACAGGGGTGGAACGAGCAGTACTTC. The full variable domain, with the rest looked up from reference TRBV11-2 and TRBJ2-7, is EAGVAQSPRYKIIEKRQSVAFWCNPISGHATLYWYQQILGQGPKLLIQFQNNGVVDDSQLPKDRFSAERLKGVDSTLKIQPAKLEDSAVYLCASSPLPGQGWNEQYFGPGTRLTVT.

This clone has a single count. J is TRBJ2-5 and V is TRBV27, with 10 nucleotides matching TRBD1. This CDR3 spans 15 amino acids. The germline V gene has CDR1 MNHEY and CDR2 SMNVEV (reference sequence). After removal of 5 bases from V and 5 bases from J, the junction contained 8 bases not matched to a gene. CDR3 residues: CASSASGTGVETQYF. The DNA of the CDR3 is TGTGCCAGCAGTGCATCCGGGACAGGGGTGGAGACCCAGTACTTC.

The V gene is TRBV12-3 or TRBV12-4, the J gene TRBJ1-6, with 8 bases identical to TRBD1. The junction had 1 base not matched to a gene; V was cut back by 2 bases and J by 10 bases. CDR3 size: 13 residues. The CDR3 bases are TGTGCCAGCAGTTTAACAGGGGGGTCACCCCTCCACTTT. This gives the protein CASSLTGGSPLHF.

The genes are TRBV6-6 and TRBJ2-3; D perhaps matches TRBD2 (6 bases). This CDR3 region has 15 residues. Deletions cut 7 bases from V and 6 bases from J, with 20 bases between. The germline V gene encodes CDR1 MNHNY and CDR2 SVGAGI (reference sequence). The DNA of the CDR3 is TGTGCCAGCACCGCGGGGAGCGGCCCGGGGGATACGCAGTATTTT. Translation gives CASTAGSGPGDTQYF.

The V call is TRBV30, the J call TRBJ1-1; D remains ambiguous. Germline V gene lookup returns CDR1 GTSNPN and CDR2 SVGIG (reference sequence). The CDR3 extends over 11 amino acids. V was trimmed by 0 bases and J by 7 bases, leaving 6 bases between them. The CDR3 spells CAWSVQDEAFF. CDR3 sequence (DNA): TGTGCCTGGAGTGTACAAGATGAAGCTTTCTTT.

The chain links TRBV28 to TRBJ1-3; D possibly corresponds to TRBD1 (5 bases). The CDR3 is made up of 14 amino acids. Germline CDR1 reads MDHEN; CDR2 reads SYDVKM. Between the trimmed V and J ends, which lost 7 bases and 2 bases, there was a span of 12 bases. This CDR3 is CASTHLDTGNTIYF. CDR3 nucleotide sequence: TGTGCCAGCACCCACTTGGACACTGGAAACACCATATATTTT.

The CDR3 DNA is TGCGCCAGCAGTGAGTCCCCGGCGGCTAGTGCAGATACGCAGTATTTT. This encodes CASSESPAASADTQYF. The V call is TRBV10-1, the J call TRBJ2-3, with D unresolved. Trimming shortened V by 0 bases and J by 4 bases, and 14 bases separated the two germline ends. Germline values: CDR1 WNHNN, CDR2 SYGVQD (reference sequence). The CDR3 extends over 16 amino acids.

The gene calls are TRBV5-4 and TRBJ2-3, with 11 positions matching TRBD1. Germline V gene data show CDR1 as SGHNT and CDR2 as YYREEE (reference sequence). J was trimmed by 6 bases and V by 3 bases; bases with no gene match: 6. The CDR3 length is 15 residues. CDR3 region: CASSSGQGAGDTQYF. The CDR3 DNA follows: TGTGCCAGCAGCTCCGGACAGGGGGCAGGGGATACGCAGTATTTT. Drawing the rest from reference TRBV5-4 and TRBJ2-3, the complete variable domain is ETGVTQSPTHLIKTRGQQVTLRCSSQSGHNTVSWYQQALGQGPQFIFQYYREEENGRGNFPPRFSGLQFPNYSSELNVNALELDDSALYLCASSSGQGAGDTQYFGPGTRLTVL.

The chain has TRBV10-3 and TRBJ1-5; D is undetermined. Germline V gene sequence: CDR1 ENHRY, CDR2 SYGVKD. The CDR3 is 15 amino acids. V was shortened by 0 bases and J by 4 bases, with 10 bases between the two germline ends. CDR3 amino acids: CAISESGGPNQPQHF. The CDR3 DNA reads as TGTGCCATCAGTGAGTCAGGAGGGCCAAATCAGCCCCAGCATTTT.

The sample holds a few counts of this clone. The chain employs TRBV6-2 or TRBV6-3 and TRBJ1-1; D not certain. Between the trimmed V and J ends, which lost 10 bases and 0 bases, there was a span of 15 bases. This CDR3 region has 14 residues. Germline assignment: CDR1 MNHEY and CDR2 SVGEGT. The CDR3 coding sequence is TGTGCCACCAGCCCCCACAGTTTGAACACTGAAGCTTTCTTT. This translates into CATSPHSLNTEAFF.

The genes are TRBV4-2 and TRBJ1-5, with a weak D call TRBD1 (6 bases). CDR1 and CDR2 (germline): LGHNA, YNFKEQ. Trimming pared 1 base from V and 6 bases from J, leaving 16 bases between. The CDR3 has 16 residues. CDR3 protein: CASSQAGGQSGQPQHF. In DNA form, the CDR3 reads TGTGCCAGCAGCCAAGCCGGGGGGCAGTCTGGTCAGCCCCAGCATTTT.

This clone was counted between two and nine times. The CDR3 here is CASSKDRNYGYTF. The CDR3 nucleotides are TGTGCCAGCAGTAAGGACAGGAACTATGGCTACACCTTC. This rearrangement joins TRBV12-3 or TRBV12-4 to TRBJ1-2; TRBD1 matches at 7 bases. This CDR3 contains 13 residues. After removal of 5 bases from V and 2 bases from J, the junction contained 2 bases not matched to a gene.

The V call is TRBV6-2 or TRBV6-3, the J call TRBJ2-3; a possible D gene is TRBD2 (6 bases). The CDR3 consists of 17 residues. Germline V CDR1 and CDR2: MNHEY, SVGEGT. V lost 6 bases, J lost 2 bases, and 21 bases lay in between. The CDR3 DNA follows: TGTGCCAGCAGCACCCGGGACTTCCTTAAACCCACAGATACGCAGTATTTT. It is translated as CASSTRDFLKPTDTQYF.

This chain connects TRBV4-1 to TRBJ2-1; no definite D call. Trimming cost V 0 bases and J 2 bases, with 17 bases left between them. CDR1 MGHRA and CDR2 YSYEKL come from the germline V gene. This CDR3 has 18 amino acids. The CDR3, as DNA: TGCGCCAGCAGCCAAGATATGATTAGTATACTCCCCTACAATGAGCAGTTCTTC. Translation gives CASSQDMISILPYNEQFF.

The chain has TRBV14 and TRBJ1-1; 9 nucleotides agree with TRBD1. Losses at the gene ends were 4 bases for V and 4 bases for J; bases not matched to a gene: 1. The V gene's germline CDR1 is SGHDN and CDR2 FVKESK. CDR3 length: 13 residues. DNA for the CDR3: TGTGCCAGCAGCCGGACAGGGGCCACTGAAGCTTTCTTT. This sequence encodes CASSRTGATEAFF.

The V call is TRBV2, the J call TRBJ2-3; maybe TRBD2 (5 bases). Germline V gene sequence: CDR1 SNHLY, CDR2 FYNNEI. V lost 8 bases to trimming and J lost 8 bases, with 20 bases between them. There are 14 residues in the CDR3. Here the CDR3 reads CASGRDGREGTQYF. DNA for the CDR3: TGTGCCAGCGGTCGCGACGGCCGCGAGGGTACGCAGTATTTT. Together with reference TRBV2 and TRBJ2-3, the CDR3 gives the full variable domain: EPEVTQTPSHQVTQMGQEVILRCVPISNHLYFYWYRQILGQKVEFLVSFYNNEISEKSEIFDDQFSVERPDGSNFTLKIRSTKLEDSAMYFCASGRDGREGTQYFGPGTRLTVL.

The chain employs TRBV5-1 and TRBJ2-7; the match to TRBD1 covers 9 bases. CDR1 is SGHRS, CDR2 YFSETQ, per germline. This CDR3 has 18 residues. The junction had 14 bases not matched to a gene; V was cut back by 0 bases and J by 4 bases. DNA of the CDR3: TGCGCCAGCAGCTTGGCTCTCCTGGGACAGGGAATTTCTTACGAGCAGTACTTC. Translated: CASSLALLGQGISYEQYF. The complete variable domain, with remaining parts taken from reference TRBV5-1 and TRBJ2-7, reads KAGVTQTPRYLIKTRGQQVTLSCSPISGHRSVSWYQQTPGQGLQFLFEYFSETQRNKGNFPGRFSGRQFSNSRSEMNVSTLELGDSALYLCASSLALLGQGISYEQYFGPGTRLTVT.

The chain uses TRBV18 and TRBJ2-7; 9 bases map to TRBD1. Trimming cost V 1 base and J 4 bases; bases outside gene matches: 11. Germline V gene sequence: CDR1 KGHSH, CDR2 LQKENI. The CDR3 consists of 17 residues. Here the CDR3 reads CASSPLMGTGSWYEQYF. CDR3 DNA sequence: TGTGCCAGCTCACCACTAATGGGGACAGGGTCATGGTACGAGCAGTACTTC. The variable domain in full, with the rest retrieved from reference TRBV18 and TRBJ2-7, is NAGVMQNPRHLVRRRGQEARLRCSPMKGHSHVYWYRQLPEEGLKFMVYLQKENIIDESGMPKERFSAEFPKEGPSILRIQQVVRGDSAAYFCASSPLMGTGSWYEQYFGPGTRLTVT.

In nucleotides, the CDR3 is TGTGCCAGCAGTCTGCCAGGACTAGCGGGAGGGTGGGGTCACTACGAGCAGTACTTC. This encodes CASSLPGLAGGWGHYEQYF. The chain links TRBV28 to TRBJ2-7; 15 bases match TRBD2. This CDR3 contains 19 residues. Unmatched junction bases numbered 14, after V lost 5 bases and J lost 3 bases. Germline CDR1 is MDHEN and CDR2 is SYDVKM.

In regard to this clone: At one boundary the junction diverges from the germline segment, which might be a read error. J is TRBJ2-2 and V is TRBV19; D may be TRBD1 (5 bases). Germline-derived CDR1 and CDR2 are LNHDA and SQIVND (reference sequence). The CDR3 sequence is 13 residues long. CDR3: CASRGLRAGELFF. The DNA of the CDR3 is TGTGCAAGTAGGGGCCTCAGGGCCGGGGAGCTGTTTTTT.

The chain recombines TRBV3-1 (or the pseudogene TRBV3-2) with TRBJ2-7; D might be TRBD1 (5 bases). The CDR3 spans 13 residues. Between the trimmed V and J ends, which lost 0 bases and 3 bases, there was a span of 6 bases. Germline values: CDR1 LGHDT, CDR2 YNNKEL (reference sequence). CDR3 sequence: CASSQDQGYEQYF. The CDR3 coding sequence is TGTGCCAGCAGCCAAGACCAGGGCTACGAGCAGTACTTC.

V gene TRBV5-6 combines with J gene TRBJ2-5; TRBD1 matches at 10 bases. Germline trimming cut 5 bases from V and 3 bases from J; bases unmatched to any gene: 7. The CDR3 runs to 15 residues. Germline V CDR1 and CDR2: SGHDT, YYEEEE. The CDR3 DNA sequence: TGTGCCAGCAGTTGGGACAGGGGAATGGAAGAGACCCAGTACTTC. Its translation is CASSWDRGMEETQYF.

The rearrangement links TRBV18 to TRBJ2-7; perhaps D is TRBD1 or TRBD2 (5 bases each). Between the trimmed V and J ends, which lost 6 bases and 5 bases, there was a span of 17 bases. The germline V gene has CDR1 KGHSH and CDR2 LQKENI. This CDR3 is built from 14 residues. The CDR3 coding sequence is TGTGCCAGCTCCCCAGGGATCAGTAGCGACGAGCAGTACTTC. Translated: CASSPGISSDEQYF.

V gene TRBV5-1 combines with J gene TRBJ1-4, with 9 positions matching TRBD1. CDR3 length equals 15 residues. V was clipped by 4 bases and J by 6 bases; unmatched bases: 7. Germline V lookup: CDR1 SGHRS, CDR2 YFSETQ. CDR3 coding DNA: TGCGCCAGCAGCCTACAGGGGGCAGACGATGAAAAACTGTTTTTT. Protein: CASSLQGADDEKLFF. Full variable domain (rest looked up from reference TRBV5-1 and TRBJ1-4): KAGVTQTPRYLIKTRGQQVTLSCSPISGHRSVSWYQQTPGQGLQFLFEYFSETQRNKGNFPGRFSGRQFSNSRSEMNVSTLELGDSALYLCASSLQGADDEKLFFGSGTQLSVL.